This entry lists 16 T cell receptor beta chains sequenced from one sample in a study of T cell responses to AZD1222 COVID-19 vaccine (dated by TCRdb to the early 2020s). The time point label here, explained by the study, means: about 28 days (+/-7) after the second vaccine dose. Library preparation used the immunoSEQ multiplex PCR assay. What TCRdb holds here is the immuneACCESS table cut down to in-frame rearrangements. Part of the clones is not present; checked against another copy, under half of the missing clones reflect an unresolved V gene, and the others are unexplained. This sample gives about 100,000 clones in total; over 80% of them show up just once. The leading ten clones occupy 5% to 7.5% of the sample. The sequencing here drew on peripheral blood, taken 28 days after the second AZD1222 dose. Source of these receptors: an adult who received the AZD1222 COVID-19 vaccine.

The V gene is TRBV7-2, the J gene TRBJ2-1; tentatively, D is TRBD1 or TRBD2 (5 bases each). CDR1 and CDR2 from the germline V gene are SGHTA and FQGNSA. CDR3 length equals 15 residues. V was trimmed by 1 base and J by 9 bases, leaving 16 bases between them. The CDR3: CASSLGGSSMGEQFF. CDR3 nucleotides: TGTGCCAGCAGCTTAGGGGGGAGTTCTATGGGTGAGCAGTTCTTC.

This clone was found a few times. The chain couples TRBV30 to TRBJ1-1, with 7 nucleotides matching TRBD1. Trimming at V came to 3 bases and at J to 0 bases, leaving 1 base not matched to a gene. CDR3 length: 13 residues. Germline CDR1 and CDR2: GTSNPN and SVGIG (reference sequence). The CDR3 sequence: CAWRGGMNTEAFF. The DNA for the CDR3 is TGTGCCTGGAGAGGGGGCATGAACACTGAAGCTTTCTTT.

This chain links TRBV6-1 with TRBJ2-1, with D possibly TRBD1 on 6 matching bases. This CDR3 spans 16 amino acids. Germline loops: CDR1 MNHNS, CDR2 SASEGT. V was cut by 0 bases and J by 1 base, with 10 bases left in between. The chain's CDR3 is CASSEALGGSYNEQFF. The CDR3 bases are TGTGCCAGCAGTGAAGCGCTAGGGGGATCCTACAATGAGCAGTTCTTC.

DNA of the CDR3: TGTGCCATCAGTGCCGGGACAGGGGGCGGTCAGCCCCAGCATTTT. This codes for CAISAGTGGGQPQHF. The rearrangement uses TRBV10-3 and TRBJ1-5; 12 bases match TRBD1. V shed 4 bases, J shed 6 bases, and the junction held 4 bases outside the gene matches. The CDR3 has 15 residues. From germline, CDR1 is ENHRY and CDR2 SYGVKD.

V gene TRBV5-5 combines with J gene TRBJ1-2; no clear D gene. Trimming cost V 1 base and J 8 bases, with 9 bases left between them. CDR1 is SGHKS, CDR2 YYEKEE, per germline (reference sequence). The CDR3 is made up of 12 amino acids. The CDR3 reads CASSLILNGYTF. The CDR3 bases are TGTGCCAGCAGCTTGATCTTAAACGGCTACACCTTC.

This chain connects TRBV4-2 to TRBJ2-1, with D perhaps TRBD2 (6 bases). Trimming took off 0 bases at V and 6 bases at J, with 15 bases between the two ends. Germline V gives CDR1 LGHNA, CDR2 YNFKEQ. The CDR3 extends over 16 amino acids. The CDR3 loop is CASSQDRDLALNEQFF. In DNA form, the CDR3 reads TGTGCCAGCAGCCAAGATAGGGATCTAGCGCTCAATGAGCAGTTCTTC.

This chain uses TRBV10-1 with TRBJ1-5; TRBD1 is a possible D gene (5 bases). The CDR3 length is 18 residues. Trimming shortened V by 6 bases and J by 0 bases, and 21 bases separated the two germline ends. The germline gives CDR1 WNHNN, CDR2 SYGVQD (reference sequence). The CDR3 DNA reads as TGCGCCAGCAGCTGTCCGGGGCGCGGAGTACTTAGCAATCAGCCCCAGCATTTT. This codes for CASSCPGRGVLSNQPQHF.

J is TRBJ1-1 and V is TRBV20-1; tentative D call: TRBD1 (6 bases). The CDR3 contains 13 residues. The V end lost 3 bases, the J end lost 4 bases, and 12 bases lay between the germline ends. Germline V lookup: CDR1 DFQATT, CDR2 SNEGSKA (reference sequence). In nucleotides, the CDR3 is TGCAGTGCTAGTTGGGGGCGCGGCACTGAAGCTTTCTTT. It translates to CSASWGRGTEAFF.

This chain links TRBV27 with TRBJ2-2, with TRBD1 matching over 7 bases. J was trimmed by 6 bases and V by 6 bases; bases with no gene match: 7. Germline CDR1 and CDR2: MNHEY and SMNVEV (reference sequence). There are 14 residues in the CDR3. Here the CDR3 reads CASRATGSPGELFF. The CDR3 DNA sequence: TGTGCCAGCAGGGCGACAGGGTCTCCCGGGGAGCTGTTTTTT.

The rearrangement uses TRBV12-3 or TRBV12-4 and TRBJ1-1, with no clear D. This CDR3 is built from 13 residues. The ends were cut back, 6 bases at V and 6 bases at J, with 14 bases in the middle. The CDR3 is CASRWAEGAEAFF. CDR3 nucleotides: TGTGCCAGCAGGTGGGCGGAAGGCGCTGAAGCTTTCTTT.

The chain links TRBV4-3 to TRBJ1-2; D is perhaps TRBD1 (6 bases). The ends were cut back, 0 bases at V and 2 bases at J, with 7 bases in the middle. CDR3 length: 14 amino acids. Germline V lookup: CDR1 LGHNA, CDR2 YSLEER. CDR3 loop: CASSQDDRNYGYTF. The CDR3 DNA reads TGCGCCAGCAGCCAAGATGACAGGAACTATGGCTACACCTTC.

This clone was recorded once. The chain employs TRBV24-1 and TRBJ1-2, with D possibly matching TRBD1 (5 bases). The germline V gene has CDR1 KGHDR and CDR2 SFDVKD. CDR3 size: 13 residues. V was pared by 7 bases and J by 5 bases, with 13 bases between. As DNA, the CDR3 is TGTGCCACCAGAGGTACAGGATCTTATGGCTACACCTTC. Protein: CATRGTGSYGYTF.

This clone was observed a handful of times. This sequence joins TRBV5-1 and TRBJ1-4; D is unresolved. The CDR3 extends over 12 amino acids. Per germline, CDR1 SGHRS and CDR2 YFSETQ. Trimming cost V 5 bases and J 5 bases, with 7 bases left between them. This chain's CDR3 is CASRGDNEKLFF. In DNA form, the CDR3 reads TGCGCCAGCAGAGGTGACAATGAAAAACTGTTTTTT.

The rearrangement joins TRBV10-3 to TRBJ2-7; TRBD1 or TRBD2 may be the D gene (5 bases each). Germline loops: CDR1 ENHRY, CDR2 SYGVKD. The CDR3 is made up of 9 amino acids. Trimming cost V 10 bases and J 9 bases, with 10 bases left between them. CDR3 sequence: CATGTAQYF. The CDR3 coding sequence is TGTGCCACTGGGACGGCGCAGTACTTC.

J is TRBJ1-2 and V is TRBV6-1; D is ambiguous. The germline V gene has CDR1 MNHNS and CDR2 SASEGT. The CDR3 loop spans 14 amino acids. V gave up 1 base and J gave up 4 bases, with 10 bases separating them. For the CDR3, the DNA is TGTGCCAGCAGTGAAGGGGAATGGGGCTATGGCTACACCTTC. It translates to CASSEGEWGYGYTF.

The chain uses TRBV9 and TRBJ1-1, with D uncertain. CDR3 length: 15 residues. V dropped 4 bases and J dropped 2 bases, with 15 bases sitting between them. Germline CDR1 and CDR2: SGDLS and YYNGEE. DNA for the CDR3: TGTGCCAGCAGCCTCCCGCAGGCGGGTAACACTGAAGCTTTCTTT. It specifies CASSLPQAGNTEAFF.